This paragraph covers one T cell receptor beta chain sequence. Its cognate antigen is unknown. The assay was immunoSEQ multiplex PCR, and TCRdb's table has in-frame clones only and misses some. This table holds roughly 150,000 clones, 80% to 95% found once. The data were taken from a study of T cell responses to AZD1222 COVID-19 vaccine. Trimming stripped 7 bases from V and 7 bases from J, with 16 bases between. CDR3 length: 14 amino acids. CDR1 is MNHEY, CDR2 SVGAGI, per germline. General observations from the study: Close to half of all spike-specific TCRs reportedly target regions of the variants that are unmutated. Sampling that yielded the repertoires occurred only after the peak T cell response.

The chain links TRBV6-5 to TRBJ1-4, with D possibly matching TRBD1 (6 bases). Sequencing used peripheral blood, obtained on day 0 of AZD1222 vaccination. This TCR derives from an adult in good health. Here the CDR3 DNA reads TGTGCCAGCATCGGGGGCGCCTTTAGTGAAAAACTGTTTTTT. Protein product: CASIGGAFSEKLFF.